The following is a T cell receptor (beta chain) sequence with its context. This sample was included in a study of blood T cell repertoires in COVID-19. In the original workflow: Amplified reference gene primers provided the basis for estimating nucleated cell counts. Assay: immunoSEQ multiplex PCR; the TCRdb copy retains only in-frame clones and omits some. That table gives V, J and clone size, and the DNA gave D and trimming. The sample carries over 350,000 clones, roughly 87% recorded once. The length of the CDR3 is 14 residues. Germline-derived CDR1 and CDR2 are SGHVS and FNYEAQ. V lost 6 bases and J 3 bases, leaving 14 bases between the germline ends.

V and J are TRBV7-6 and TRBJ2-5; the D gene is possibly TRBD2 (6 bases). This clonotype was sampled from a woman under 30 with acute COVID-19. Sequenced sample: PBMCs or T cells enriched from blood (not recorded which). CDR3 sequence (DNA): TGTGCCAGCAGGGACGGGGGACCAGAAGAGACCCAGTACTTC. Encoded protein: CASRDGGPEETQYF.